Listed here are 31 T cell receptor beta chains from one sample, sequenced in a study of tumor-infiltrating lymphocytes in primary liver carcinoma (dated by TCRdb to 2015 to 2018). Without any cell sorting, total RNA and DNA were co-extracted from approximately 22-30 mg of bulk tissue using the AllPrep DNA/RNA mini kit. The sequencer was an Illumina HiSeq 2500. Starting from about 500 ng total RNA, TCRbeta-specific cDNA was produced by reverse transcription with a constant-region primer and ProtoScript II reverse transcriptase. Three nested multiplex PCR rounds, following a slightly modified ARM-PCR procedure, were used to build the TCRbeta libraries. Each of the first two PCR rounds ran for around 9 cycles and used multiplex TRBV1-TRBV30 forward primers together with a Cbeta reverse primer. The raw public reads went through TCRdb reprocessing: fastp at Q25, MiXCR clone calling, in-frame beta chains kept. Duplicate CDR3 protein sequences are folded into a single record with the most common DNA and genes. The sample table records about 120,000 distinct CDR3 sequences; 65% of these occur just once. The top ten hold 9.3% of the sample.

The sequenced sample was liver tumor tissue from sampling region 1. This specimen's cell subset or site label, interpreted: tumor region T1, superior pole. These receptors came from a woman between 55 and 75 years old with primary liver carcinoma and hepatitis B virus infection.

This clonotype was counted at least ten times. The chain employs TRBV7-8 and TRBJ2-2, with 9 bases aligning to TRBD2. Germline CDR1 is SGHVS and CDR2 is FQNEAQ. CDR3 length: 16 amino acids. The junction had 4 bases not matched to a gene; V was cut back by 1 base and J by 4 bases. The CDR3 here is CASSLGSGRPTGELFF. The CDR3 DNA reads as TGTGCCAGCAGCTTAGGTAGCGGGAGACCCACCGGGGAGCTGTTTTTT.

About this clonotype itself: This sequence may be a read error, since a much larger clone differs from it by one base. The chain has TRBV6-6 and TRBJ1-2; D possibly corresponds to TRBD1 (6 bases). This CDR3 is 14 amino acids long. Germline CDR1 is MNHNY and CDR2 is SVGAGI (reference sequence). As DNA, the CDR3 is TGTGTCAGCAGTTACTCGGGGGGGGCCTATGGCTACACCTTC. Protein product: CVSSYSGGAYGYTF.

The rearrangement joins TRBV19 to TRBJ2-7; 7 positions match TRBD1. V trimming: 6 bases; J trimming: 2 bases; junction bases outside the gene matches: 16. The CDR3 is made up of 17 amino acids. From germline, CDR1 is LNHDA and CDR2 SQIVND (reference sequence). As DNA, the CDR3 is TGTGCCAGTAGAAAGTCGGGGATCGGGACAGATGCCTACGAGCAGTACTTC. It translates to CASRKSGIGTDAYEQYF.

On this clonotype itself: A much larger clone is a single base away; this may be a read error. Since the CDR3 does not end with the conserved phenylalanine or tryptophan, this likely comes from a read error. The chain combines TRBV29-1 with TRBJ2-1; D unclear. Trimming shortened V by 2 bases and J by 3 bases, and 8 bases separated the two germline ends. The CDR3 sequence is 13 residues long. The germline V gene has CDR1 SQVTM and CDR2 ANQGSEA. CDR3 region: CSVESDNYNEQFL. In DNA form, the CDR3 reads TGCAGCGTTGAATCTGACAACTACAATGAGCAGTTCCTC.

Of note for this clonotype: A much bigger clone sits one base away, suggesting this may be a read error. The chain uses TRBV10-3 and TRBJ2-3; D unresolved. With 8 bases removed from V and 2 bases from J, the gap between germline ends came to 14 bases. CDR1 and CDR2 from the germline V gene are ENHRY and SYGVKD. The CDR3 consists of 14 residues. The CDR3 nucleotides are TGTGCCATCGCCCAGCATGTTATCACAGATACGCAGTATTTT. It encodes CAIAQHVITDTQYF.

This clonotype showed up just once. Its ends do not fully match the called genes, so a read error is possible. The chain links TRBV11-2 to TRBJ2-7, with TRBD2 matching over 8 bases. The CDR3 runs to 18 residues. Germline V gene sequence: CDR1 SGHAT, CDR2 FQNNGV. The chain's CDR3 is CASSLDWVSLAGLYVQYF. DNA of the CDR3: TGTGCCAGCAGCTTAGATTGGGTAAGTCTAGCGGGTCTCTACGTGCAGTACTTC.

This clonotype has ten or more counts. The chain uses TRBV11-1 and TRBJ2-4; TRBD2 aligns across 7 bases. Germline loops: CDR1 SGHAT, CDR2 FQDESV (reference sequence). The V and J ends lost 1 base and 9 bases, in that order; junction bases with no gene match: 6. The CDR3 contains 14 residues. This CDR3 reads CASSLVGREGIQYF. Here the CDR3 DNA reads TGTGCCAGCAGCTTAGTCGGCAGGGAGGGCATTCAGTACTTC.

In regard to this clonotype: The final CDR3 position lacks the conserved phenylalanine or tryptophan, pointing to a likely read error. This chain connects TRBV28 to TRBJ2-1; D is perhaps TRBD2 (6 bases). The CDR3 is 15 amino acids. The germline V gene has CDR1 MDHEN and CDR2 SYDVKM. The CDR3 DNA sequence: TGTACCAGCAGTCCCGGGGGTAGCGGCGCGAGGGAGCAGTTCTTA. This gives the protein CTSSPGGSGAREQFL.

This clonotype was seen just once. The genes are TRBV2 and TRBJ2-1, with 11 bases identical to TRBD1. From germline, CDR1 is SNHLY and CDR2 FYNNEI. The length of the CDR3 is 15 residues. The V segment lost 4 bases and the J segment 6 bases; nucleotides outside the gene matches: 5. CDR3 in amino acids: CASSGWDRGSNEQFF. For the CDR3, the DNA is TGTGCCAGCAGTGGCTGGGACAGGGGGAGCAATGAGCAGTTCTTC.

V gene TRBV20-1 combines with J gene TRBJ2-1, with a possible D match to TRBD1 (5 bases). The germline CDR1 and CDR2 sequences are DFQATT and SNEGSKA (reference sequence). The CDR3 length is 15 residues. V was pared by 3 bases and J by 3 bases, with 15 bases between. CDR3 in amino acids: CSASHDRAFYNEQFF. CDR3 nucleotide sequence: TGCAGTGCTAGCCACGACAGAGCATTCTACAATGAGCAGTTCTTC.

The gene calls are TRBV11-2 and TRBJ2-6, with a weak D call TRBD1 (5 bases). The germline gives CDR1 SGHAT, CDR2 FQNNGV. Trimming cost V 8 bases and J 0 bases, with 14 bases left between them. The CDR3 contains 16 residues. CDR3 sequence: CASVLGVSSGANVLTF. CDR3 nucleotide sequence: TGTGCCAGCGTCTTAGGGGTTTCCTCTGGGGCCAACGTCCTGACTTTC.

In its sample, this clonotype was seen a few times. This sequence joins TRBV24-1 and TRBJ2-5, with 8 bases lining up with TRBD2. V was pared by 3 bases and J by 7 bases, with 18 bases of the junction left unmatched. Germline assignment: CDR1 KGHDR and CDR2 SFDVKD. The CDR3 spans 18 residues. CDR3 DNA sequence: TGTGCCACCAGTGATAGCTCGGCTTCAGCGGGAGTGAGTGGGACCCAGTACTTC. Amino acid sequence: CATSDSSASAGVSGTQYF.

This chain links TRBV5-1 with TRBJ2-1; 10 bases map to TRBD1. The CDR3 spans 15 residues. The V gene end was trimmed by 4 bases and the J gene end by 12 bases; junction bases not matched to a gene: 13. CDR1 is SGHRS, CDR2 YFSETQ, per germline. The CDR3 coding sequence is TGCGCCAGCAGCCCTAGGGACAGGGGCGTCGATGGGCAGTTCTTC. Amino acids: CASSPRDRGVDGQFF. Together with reference TRBV5-1 and TRBJ2-1, the CDR3 gives the full variable domain: KAGVTQTPRYLIKTRGQQVTLSCSPISGHRSVSWYQQTPGQGLQFLFEYFSETQRNKGNFPGRFSGRQFSNSRSEMNVSTLELGDSALYLCASSPRDRGVDGQFFGPGTRLTVL.

Note on this clonotype: One junction end does not reproduce the germline sequence, and a read error may be involved. V and J are TRBV11-2 and TRBJ1-1; TRBD1 might be the D (6 bases). This CDR3 comprises 14 residues. Germline CDR1 and CDR2: SGHAT and FQNNGV. CDR3 bases: TGTGTCAGCAGCTTAGAGCAGGGGAGGGATGAAGCCCTCTTT. Its protein is CVSSLEQGRDEALF.

The CDR3, as DNA: TGTGCCAGCAGCTCCCATCTAGGATCTAGCACAGATACGCAGTATTTT. Translation gives CASSSHLGSSTDTQYF. The genes are TRBV7-9 and TRBJ2-3; D gene unclear. With 4 bases removed from V and 0 bases from J, the gap between germline ends came to 14 bases. There are 16 residues in the CDR3. Germline CDR1 and CDR2: SEHNR and FQNEAQ (reference sequence). The full variable domain, rest sourced from reference TRBV7-9 and TRBJ2-3, is DTGVSQNPRHKITKRGQNVTFRCDPISEHNRLYWYRQTLGQGPEFLTYFQNEAQLEKSRLLSDRFSAERPKGSFSTLEIQRTEQGDSAMYLCASSSHLGSSTDTQYFGPGTRLTVL.

On this clonotype itself: Here the CDR3 omits its conserved ending phenylalanine or tryptophan, so a read error is the likely source. The chain uses TRBV10-2 and TRBJ2-1; 7 bases match TRBD2. The V gene's germline CDR1 is WSHSY and CDR2 SAAADI. J gave up 9 bases and V 0 bases, and 2 bases lay outside the gene matches. The CDR3 extends over 13 amino acids. The CDR3 loop reads CASSESWGGEQFL. The CDR3 DNA is TGCGCCAGCAGTGAGTCGTGGGGGGGTGAGCAGTTCCTC.

This clonotype was counted once. One base away lies a much larger clone, so this may be a sequencing read error. Given the absence of the conserved phenylalanine or tryptophan at the CDR3 end, a read error is likely. The V call is TRBV4-1, the J call TRBJ2-1, with 16 positions matching TRBD2. This CDR3 contains 15 residues. The trim removed 4 bases at V and 7 bases at J, leaving 1 base unmatched. Per germline, CDR1 MGHRA and CDR2 YSYEKL. The CDR3 bases are TGCGCCAGCAGCCCGGGACTAGCGGGAGGGAATGAGCAGTTCTTA. Its protein product is CASSPGLAGGNEQFL.

A note on this clonotype: A much larger clone sits a single nucleotide away, making a read error possible. The gene calls are TRBV12-3 or TRBV12-4 and TRBJ2-1, with D tentatively TRBD1 (6 bases). V lost 6 bases and J 6 bases, leaving 18 bases between the germline ends. This CDR3 contains 15 residues. CDR3 DNA: TGTGCCAGCAGGCCCGTGGTGGGGACAACCAATGAGCAGTTCTTC. Translating gives CASRPVVGTTNEQFF.

This chain joins TRBV11-2 and TRBJ2-2; D is possibly TRBD1 (5 bases). The CDR3 runs to 15 residues. CDR1 and CDR2 from the germline V gene are SGHAT and FQNNGV. Trimming pared 10 bases from V and 5 bases from J, leaving 20 bases between. DNA for the CDR3: TGTGCCATCACGCACAGGTCTTGCGGAACCGGGGAGCTGTTTTTT. It is translated as CAITHRSCGTGELFF.

On this clonotype: One base away lies a much larger clone, so this may be a sequencing read error. The chain carries TRBV6-1 and TRBJ2-1; 11 bases agree with TRBD2. The V gene's germline CDR1 is MNHNS and CDR2 SASEGT. The CDR3 has 15 residues. The V gene end was trimmed by 3 bases and the J gene end by 7 bases; junction bases not matched to a gene: 5. The chain's CDR3 is CASSERLAGTNEQFF. The CDR3, as DNA: TGTGCCAGCAGTGAGCGACTAGCGGGGACAAATGAGCAGTTCTTC.

In the case of this clonotype: Possible read error: a much larger clone is one base away. This sequence joins TRBV6-1 and TRBJ1-1; a weak D match, TRBD1 (5 bases). CDR1 is MNHNS and CDR2 is SASEGT in the germline V gene. The V gene lost 9 bases and the J gene lost 1 base, with 18 bases spanning the gap. There are 15 residues in the CDR3. CDR3 sequence (DNA): TGTGCCAGGAGGAGGGACGAACGGGGGAACACTGAAGCTTTCTTT. Translating it yields CARRRDERGNTEAFF.

With respect to this clonotype: The junction differs from germline at one of its ends, possibly a read error. The gene calls are TRBV28 and TRBJ2-7, with unresolved D. The CDR3 is 14 amino acids. Germline-derived CDR1 and CDR2 are MDHEN and SYDVKM. The CDR3 DNA reads as TGTGCCGGCAGTTTTGCATCAGCGAACTACGAGCAGTACTTC. Amino acids: CAGSFASANYEQYF.

Comments on this clonotype: The CDR3 does not close with the conserved phenylalanine or tryptophan, likely indicating a read error. The chain couples TRBV6-6 to TRBJ1-5; TRBD1 agrees at 9 bases. Germline V gives CDR1 MNHNY, CDR2 SVGAGI (reference sequence). This CDR3 has 15 residues. CDR3 DNA sequence: TGTGCCAGCAGTTACCCAGACAGGGGGGACCAGCCACAGCATTTA. Its protein is CASSYPDRGDQPQHL.

Worth noting for this clonotype: Compared with germline, one end of the junction differs, possibly owing to a read error. J is TRBJ2-1 and V is TRBV28, with 10 bases identical to TRBD2. The CDR3 is 15 amino acids. Germline assignment: CDR1 MDHEN and CDR2 SYDVKM. The CDR3: CARSFGGLALGEQFF. CDR3 bases: TGTGCCAGAAGTTTCGGGGGACTAGCGTTGGGTGAGCAGTTCTTC.

This clonotype came up many times. The rearrangement joins TRBV5-5 to TRBJ2-2, with TRBD1 identical over 9 bases. V dropped 2 bases and J dropped 0; count of bases not matched to a gene: 8. Germline loops: CDR1 SGHKS, CDR2 YYEKEE (reference sequence). The CDR3 consists of 18 residues. CDR3: CASSFRDRGFANTGELFF. CDR3 DNA sequence: TGTGCCAGCAGCTTTCGTGACAGGGGGTTCGCGAACACCGGGGAGCTGTTTTTT. Together with reference TRBV5-5 and TRBJ2-2, the CDR3 gives the full variable domain: DAGVTQSPTHLIKTRGQQVTLRCSPISGHKSVSWYQQVLGQGPQFIFQYYEKEERGRGNFPDRFSARQFPNYSSELNVNALLLGDSALYLCASSFRDRGFANTGELFFGEGSRLTVL.

Concerning this clonotype: This could be a read error, since a much larger clone is one nucleotide away. The gene calls are TRBV11-2 and TRBJ2-3, with 12 bases lining up with TRBD2. The CDR3 spans 18 residues. V lost 5 bases to trimming and J lost 3 bases; unmatched junction nucleotides: 12. The germline V gene has CDR1 SGHAT and CDR2 FQNNGV. In nucleotides, the CDR3 is TGTGCCAGCAGCGCAAGTGCTAGCGGGAGGGGAGGAACAGATACGCAGTATTTT. Protein product: CASSASASGRGGTDTQYF.

Many counts were recorded for this clonotype. V gene TRBV5-4 combines with J gene TRBJ2-3, with 10 bases fitting TRBD1. The V gene's germline CDR1 is SGHNT and CDR2 YYREEE (reference sequence). The CDR3 length is 15 residues. Trimming took 4 bases from V and 5 from J; bases not matched to a gene: 7. The CDR3 here is CASSVGQGSVDTQYF. CDR3 nucleotides: TGTGCCAGCAGCGTGGGACAGGGGAGTGTAGATACGCAGTATTTT.

This clonotype was seen repeatedly, ten times or more. The J gene is TRBJ2-7, the V gene TRBV28; the match to TRBD2 covers 8 bases. V trimming: 5 bases; J trimming: 4 bases; junction bases outside the gene matches: 7. Germline values: CDR1 MDHEN, CDR2 SYDVKM. CDR3 length equals 14 residues. The DNA of the CDR3 is TGTGCCAGCAGTCCCCGGGGGGGGTTTTACGAGCAGTACTTC. The encoded protein is CASSPRGGFYEQYF.

As concerns this clonotype: An end of the junction does not agree with germline; a read error may underlie this. CDR3 bases: TGTGCCAGTAGCTTTGTCAGGGGAGGATACGAGCAGTACTTC. It codes for CASSFVRGGYEQYF. The chain uses TRBV11-3 and TRBJ2-7; TRBD1 or TRBD2 may be the D gene (6 bases each). CDR1 is SGHNT and CDR2 is YENEEA in the germline V gene. The CDR3 has 14 residues.

This clonotype has only one observation. A clone one base away is much larger, so this may be a read error. This rearrangement joins TRBV6-6 to TRBJ1-5; D may be TRBD1 (5 bases). CDR1 is MNHNY, CDR2 SVGAGI, per germline (reference sequence). The V end was cut by 8 bases, the J end by 4 bases, with 24 bases between. This CDR3 has 17 amino acids. CDR3 sequence: CASWVDSVTSINQPQHF. The CDR3 DNA reads TGTGCCAGCTGGGTCGACAGCGTAACTTCAATAAATCAGCCCCAGCATTTT.

Turning to this clonotype: This may stem from a read error, because a much larger clone lies one nucleotide away. The chain links TRBV5-4 to TRBJ1-1; D gene unclear. The length of the CDR3 is 15 residues. The V and J ends lost 1 base and 2 bases respectively, with 12 bases between them. CDR1 SGHNT and CDR2 YYREEE come from the germline V gene (reference sequence). The CDR3 loop is CASSLRGPLNTEAFF. CDR3 bases: TGTGCCAGCAGCTTGAGAGGGCCCCTTAACACTGAAGCTTTCTTT.